This TCR beta chain is from a study of early T cells in non-severe SARS-CoV-2 infection. Study-wide context: The chains were unpaired, and the sequenced material was bulk RNA from unsorted whole blood.

Researchers attached unique molecular identifiers to individual cDNA molecules. TCRdb ran MiXCR on the 5' RACE reads and lists one entry per CDR3 protein. This table holds 50,000 to 70,000 distinct CDR3 sequences, more than 12% found once. General study findings and limits: VDJdb matches were skewed toward anti-spike CD8 T cell responses.

This clonotype was detected ten times or more. The antigen is undetermined. CDR1 and CDR2 from the germline V gene are MGHDK and SYGVNS. The CDR3 length is 13 residues. V dropped 5 bases and J dropped 4 bases, with 12 bases sitting between them. This chain links TRBV25-1 with TRBJ2-7; TRBD1 is a possible D gene (6 bases). This TCR derives from an adult who was a healthcare worker with PCR-confirmed SARS-CoV-2 infection or an uninfected control (not recorded which). Here the sequenced sample was whole blood, taken at baseline. The CDR3 spells CASSPGTPYEQYF. The CDR3 bases are TGTGCCAGCAGTCCCGGGACACCTTACGAGCAGTACTTC.